The 4 T cell receptor beta chains given below trace back to one sample, sequenced in a study of post-analysis software for immune sequencing data. These receptors' antigens are unknown. Study-level points and caveats: TRBV segments more frequent in patients than in controls numbered a few and included TRBV5-6, TRBV5-1 and TRBV20-1.

Every TCR beta cDNA library bore unique molecular identifiers. TCRdb analysed the PCR reads with MiXCR anew, one entry per CDR3 protein. The table includes roughly 430,000 distinct CDR3 sequences, 39% detected once. The material sequenced was blood. The source is a girl aged 2-9 years with multiple sclerosis.

The chain recombines TRBV4-2 with TRBJ1-6; D is undetermined. V was trimmed by 0 bases and J by 9 bases, leaving 3 bases between them. Germline CDR1 and CDR2: LGHNA and YNFKEQ. This CDR3 spans 12 amino acids. The CDR3 nucleotides read TGTGCCAGCAGCCAAGATAGTTCACCCCTCCACTTT. Encoded protein: CASSQDSSPLHF.

The chain is built from TRBV7-9 and TRBJ2-1; D gene unclear. Germline V lookup: CDR1 SEHNR, CDR2 FQNEAQ (reference sequence). V was trimmed by 3 bases and J by 2 bases, leaving 11 bases between them. The CDR3 is made up of 15 amino acids. The DNA of the CDR3 is TGTGCCAGCAGCTTCGTAGACGGACCCTACAATGAGCAGTTCTTC. Translated: CASSFVDGPYNEQFF.

The gene calls are TRBV18 and TRBJ1-5, with D maybe TRBD1 (6 bases). Germline lookup yields CDR1 KGHSH and CDR2 LQKENI. The V end lost 5 bases, the J end lost 3 bases, and 17 bases lay between the germline ends. The CDR3 runs to 16 residues. CDR3 coding DNA: TGTGCCAGCTCAAAAACGGGACACGAAATCAATCAGCCCCAGCATTTT. Amino acid sequence: CASSKTGHEINQPQHF.

A few counts support this clonotype. V gene TRBV12-3 or TRBV12-4 combines with J gene TRBJ2-3, with TRBD2 identical over 8 bases. This CDR3 is built from 15 residues. J was trimmed by 2 bases and V by 7 bases; bases with no gene match: 8. CDR3 bases: TGTGCCAGCACCCCCCGACTAGCGTTCACAGATACGCAGTATTTT. Amino acid sequence: CASTPRLAFTDTQYF.